This T cell receptor beta chain was retrieved from a study of shared clonotypes between healthy human individuals. This clone was recorded only once. Assay used: immunoSEQ multiplex PCR; TCRdb lists only in-frame clones, some missing. The sample holds more than 2 million clones, 93% seen once. Germline lookup yields CDR1 LNHDA and CDR2 SQIVND (reference sequence). The CDR3 loop spans 15 amino acids. J gave up 5 bases and V 1 base, and 8 bases lay outside the gene matches. Naive CD8 cells lacked CD45RO, underwent positive selection for CCR7 and left out terminally differentiated effector memory CD45RA+ cells.

The TCR was taken from a man aged 18 to 30 in good health. Some clones in this sample may be carry-over from other donors' samples. The sequencing sample was made of naive CD8+ T cells from PBMCs. The rearrangement uses TRBV19 and TRBJ2-7, with TRBD2 matching over 7 bases. Here the CDR3 DNA reads TGTGCCAGTAGTATAGTTGGCGGGAGAGTCGACGAGCAGTACTTC. Its translation: CASSIVGGRVDEQYF.